These T cell receptor beta chains were read from a single sample in a study of T-cell reconstitution after alpha-beta-depleted transplantation in children. TCRdb itself ran the PCR reads through MiXCR, one entry per CDR3 protein. The sample carries 200,000 or so distinct CDR3 sequences, roughly 6.5% recorded once. Sequenced material: PBMCs, taken before TCRalphabeta/CD19-depleted stem cell transplant. All receptors come from a girl under three years old with combined immunodeficiency, due to receive a stem cell transplant. Both conserved end residues are part of each CDR3. A D gene is named only where the DNA matches it firmly.

v_call d_call cdr3_aa
TRBV25-1 - CASSRGLYEQYF
TRBV7-9 TRBD1 CASRDAGTGTTDTQYF
TRBV6-7 TRBD2 CASSYERESGRTDTQYF
TRBV5-1 - CASSPGHFDQAGNTIYF
TRBV5-1 - CASSLESFREQYF
TRBV4-1 - CASSQEPDGSNQPQHF
TRBV7-9 - CASSLLTSAGAFF
TRBV9 TRBD2 CASSAYSGRVDTQYF
TRBV7-8 - CASSLGQVGGEQYF
TRBV29-1 - CSVPTENEQYF
TRBV2 - CASRKEGNQPQHF
TRBV13 TRBD2 CASSLGGLAVYEQYF
TRBV20-1 TRBD1 CSARAESLGTGYNEQFF
TRBV7-8 - CASSLLADQETQYF
TRBV20-1 - CSAMDTEAFF
TRBV29-1 - CSVEVLVKYF
TRBV12-3/TRBV12-4 TRBD2 CASRLAGTRAGELFF
TRBV28 - CASSPFGETETQYF
TRBV5-4 - CASSLDVPSSMDEQFF
TRBV29-1 TRBD2 CSVPLLAGGPFSYNEQFF
TRBV4-3 - CASSPGGPIYNEQFF
TRBV6-1 TRBD2 CATRIGASGYNEQFF